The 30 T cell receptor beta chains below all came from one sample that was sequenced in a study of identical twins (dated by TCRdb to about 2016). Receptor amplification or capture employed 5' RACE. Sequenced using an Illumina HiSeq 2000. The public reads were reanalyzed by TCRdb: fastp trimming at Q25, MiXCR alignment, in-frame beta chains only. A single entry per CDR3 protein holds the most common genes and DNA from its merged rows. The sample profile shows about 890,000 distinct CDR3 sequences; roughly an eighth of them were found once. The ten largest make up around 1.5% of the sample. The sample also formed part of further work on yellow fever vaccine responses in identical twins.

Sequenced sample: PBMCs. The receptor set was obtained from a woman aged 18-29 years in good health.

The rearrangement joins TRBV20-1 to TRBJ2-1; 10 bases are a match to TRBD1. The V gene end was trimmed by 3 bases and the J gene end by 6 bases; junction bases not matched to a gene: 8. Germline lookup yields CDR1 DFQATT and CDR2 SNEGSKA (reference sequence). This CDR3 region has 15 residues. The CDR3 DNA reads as TGCAGTGCTAGTCCGCCGGGACAGGGGAGCAATGAGCAGTTCTTC. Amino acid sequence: CSASPPGQGSNEQFF.

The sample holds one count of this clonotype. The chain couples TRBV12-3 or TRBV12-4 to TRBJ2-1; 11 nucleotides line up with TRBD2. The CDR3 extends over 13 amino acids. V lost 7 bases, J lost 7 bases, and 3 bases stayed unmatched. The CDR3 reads CASTIAGGNEQFF. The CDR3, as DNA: TGTGCCAGCACAATAGCGGGGGGGAATGAGCAGTTCTTC.

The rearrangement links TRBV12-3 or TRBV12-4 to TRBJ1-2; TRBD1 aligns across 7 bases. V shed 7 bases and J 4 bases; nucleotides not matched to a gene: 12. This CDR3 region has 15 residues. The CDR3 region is CASNRDSPSVYGYTF. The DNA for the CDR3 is TGTGCCAGCAACAGGGACAGCCCCTCGGTCTATGGCTACACCTTC.

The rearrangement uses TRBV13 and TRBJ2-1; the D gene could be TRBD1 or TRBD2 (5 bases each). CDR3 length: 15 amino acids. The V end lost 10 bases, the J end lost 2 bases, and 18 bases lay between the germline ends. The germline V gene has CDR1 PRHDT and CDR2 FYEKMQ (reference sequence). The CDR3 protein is CATQGAPNTYNEQFF. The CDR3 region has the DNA TGTGCCACCCAGGGAGCCCCAAATACCTACAATGAGCAGTTCTTC.

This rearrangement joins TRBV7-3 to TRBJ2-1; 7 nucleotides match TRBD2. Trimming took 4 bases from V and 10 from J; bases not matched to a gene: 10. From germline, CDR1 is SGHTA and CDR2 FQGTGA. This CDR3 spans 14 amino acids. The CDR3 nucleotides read TGTGCCAGCAGCTCCGGACTAGGGAAGGAGGAGCAGTTCTTC. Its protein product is CASSSGLGKEEQFF.

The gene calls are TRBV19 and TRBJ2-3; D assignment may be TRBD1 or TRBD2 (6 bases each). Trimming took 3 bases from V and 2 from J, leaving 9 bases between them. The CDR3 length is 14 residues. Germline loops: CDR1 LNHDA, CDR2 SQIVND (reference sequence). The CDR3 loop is CASSIRGDTDTQYF. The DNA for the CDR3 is TGTGCCAGTAGTATTAGGGGGGACACAGATACGCAGTATTTT.

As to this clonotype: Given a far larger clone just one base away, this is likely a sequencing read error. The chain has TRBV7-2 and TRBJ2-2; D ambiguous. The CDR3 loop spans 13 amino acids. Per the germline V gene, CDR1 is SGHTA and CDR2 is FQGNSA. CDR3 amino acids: CASILKNTGELFF. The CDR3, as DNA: TGTGCCAGCATCTTAAAGAACACCGGGGAGCTGTTTTTT.

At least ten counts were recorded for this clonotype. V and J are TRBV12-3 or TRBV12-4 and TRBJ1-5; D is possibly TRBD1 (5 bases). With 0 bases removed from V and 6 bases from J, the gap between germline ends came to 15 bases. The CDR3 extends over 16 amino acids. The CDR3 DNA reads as TGTGCCAGCAGTTTAGCGCGCAGGGAAGTAGGTCAGCCCCAGCATTTT. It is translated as CASSLARREVGQPQHF.

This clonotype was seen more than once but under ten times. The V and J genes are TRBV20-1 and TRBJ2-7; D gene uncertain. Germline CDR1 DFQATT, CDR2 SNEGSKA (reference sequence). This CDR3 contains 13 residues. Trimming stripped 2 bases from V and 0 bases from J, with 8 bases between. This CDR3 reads CSARFRLSYEQYF. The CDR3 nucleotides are TGCAGTGCTAGATTCCGTCTCTCCTACGAGCAGTACTTC.

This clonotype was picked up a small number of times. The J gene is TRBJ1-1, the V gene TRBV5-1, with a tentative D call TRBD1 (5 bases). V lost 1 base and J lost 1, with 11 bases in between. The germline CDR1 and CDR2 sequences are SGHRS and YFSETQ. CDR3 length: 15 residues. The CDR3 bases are TGCGCCAGCAGCTTGTCCGGGGGAGCGAACACTGAAGCTTTCTTT. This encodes CASSLSGGANTEAFF.

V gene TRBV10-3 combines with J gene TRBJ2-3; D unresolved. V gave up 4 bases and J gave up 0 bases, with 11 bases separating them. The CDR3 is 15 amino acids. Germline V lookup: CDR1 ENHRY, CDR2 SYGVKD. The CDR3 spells CAISVVPASTDTQYF. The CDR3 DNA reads TGTGCCATCAGTGTAGTACCCGCTAGCACAGATACGCAGTATTTT.

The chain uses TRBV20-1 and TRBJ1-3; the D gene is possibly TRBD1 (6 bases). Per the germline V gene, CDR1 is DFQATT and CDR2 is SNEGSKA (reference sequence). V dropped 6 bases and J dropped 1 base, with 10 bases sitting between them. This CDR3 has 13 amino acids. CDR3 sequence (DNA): TGCAGTGCGAGACAGGCGTCTGGAAACACCATATATTTT. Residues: CSARQASGNTIYF.

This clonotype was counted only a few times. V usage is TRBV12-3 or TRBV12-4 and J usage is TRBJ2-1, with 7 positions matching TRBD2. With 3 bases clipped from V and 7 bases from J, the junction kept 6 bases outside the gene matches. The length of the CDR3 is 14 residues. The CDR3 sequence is CASSLSGNPNEQFF. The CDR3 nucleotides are TGTGCCAGCAGTTTGAGCGGGAATCCTAATGAGCAGTTCTTC.

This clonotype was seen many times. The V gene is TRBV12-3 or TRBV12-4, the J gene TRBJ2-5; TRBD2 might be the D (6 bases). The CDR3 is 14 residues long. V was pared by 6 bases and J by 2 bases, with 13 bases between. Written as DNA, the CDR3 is TGTGCCAGCAGCTTTAACCGGGGGCAAGAGACCCAGTACTTC. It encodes CASSFNRGQETQYF.

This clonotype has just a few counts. The CDR3, as DNA: TGTGCCAGCAGTTTATCCTCAGGGACGGAGCAGTACGTC. Translation gives CASSLSSGTEQYV. The V gene is TRBV27, the J gene TRBJ2-7, with D perhaps matching TRBD1 or TRBD2 (5 bases each). CDR1 MNHEY and CDR2 SMNVEV come from the germline V gene (reference sequence). The CDR3 runs 13 residues. Trimming took off 0 bases at V and 7 bases at J, with 10 bases between the two ends.

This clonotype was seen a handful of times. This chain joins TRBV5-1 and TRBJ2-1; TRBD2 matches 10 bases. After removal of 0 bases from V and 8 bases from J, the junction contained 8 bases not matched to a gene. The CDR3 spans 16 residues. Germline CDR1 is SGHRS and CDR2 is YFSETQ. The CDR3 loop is CASSLARTSGVDEQFF. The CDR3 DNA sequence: TGCGCCAGCAGCTTGGCCCGGACTAGCGGTGTCGATGAGCAGTTCTTC.

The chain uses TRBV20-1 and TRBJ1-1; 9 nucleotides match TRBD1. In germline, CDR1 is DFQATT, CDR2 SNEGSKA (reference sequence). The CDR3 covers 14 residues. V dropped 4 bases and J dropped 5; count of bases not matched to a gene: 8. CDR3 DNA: TGCAGTGCTACGATTACCGGGACAGGGACTGAAGCTTTCTTT. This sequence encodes CSATITGTGTEAFF.

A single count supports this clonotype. CDR3 coding DNA: TGTGCCATAAACTCTGGGGTAGGGGAGACCCAGTACTTC. This gives the protein CAINSGVGETQYF. J is TRBJ2-5 and V is TRBV7-6; no clear D gene. Germline loops: CDR1 SGHVS, CDR2 FNYEAQ. The germline V and J ends were trimmed by 10 bases and 5 bases, with 17 bases remaining between them. The CDR3 extends over 13 amino acids.

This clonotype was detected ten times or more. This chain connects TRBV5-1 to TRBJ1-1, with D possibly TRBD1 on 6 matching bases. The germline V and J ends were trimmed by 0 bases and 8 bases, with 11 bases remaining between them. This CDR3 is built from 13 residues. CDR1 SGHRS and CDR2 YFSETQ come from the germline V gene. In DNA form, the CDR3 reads TGCGCCAGCAGCTTGGGGGGGCGCGGGGAAGCTTTCTTT. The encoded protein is CASSLGGRGEAFF.

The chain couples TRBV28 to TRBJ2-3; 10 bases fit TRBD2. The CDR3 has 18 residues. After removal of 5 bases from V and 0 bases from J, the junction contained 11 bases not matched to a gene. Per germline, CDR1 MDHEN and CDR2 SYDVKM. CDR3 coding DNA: TGTGCCAGCAGTCCTACCCCAAAGCGGGGGGGAAGCACAGATACGCAGTATTTT. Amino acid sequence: CASSPTPKRGGSTDTQYF. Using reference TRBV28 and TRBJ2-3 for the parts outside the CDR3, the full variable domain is DVKVTQSSRYLVKRTGEKVFLECVQDMDHENMFWYRQDPGLGLRLIYFSYDVKMKEKGDIPEGYSVSREKKERFSLILESASTNQTSMYLCASSPTPKRGGSTDTQYFGPGTRLTVL.

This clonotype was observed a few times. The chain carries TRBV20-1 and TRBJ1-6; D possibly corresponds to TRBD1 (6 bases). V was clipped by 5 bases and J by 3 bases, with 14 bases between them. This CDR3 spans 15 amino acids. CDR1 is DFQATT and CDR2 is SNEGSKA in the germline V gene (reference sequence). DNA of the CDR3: TGCAGTGCTCATTCCGGACAGATCTATAATTCACCCCTCCACTTT. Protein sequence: CSAHSGQIYNSPLHF.

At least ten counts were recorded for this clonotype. The CDR3 protein is CASSLTGQGFEQFF. The CDR3, as DNA: TGTGCCAGCAGCTTGACGGGACAGGGGTTTGAGCAGTTCTTC. This chain joins TRBV7-6 and TRBJ2-1; 10 bases map to TRBD1. Germline CDR1 is SGHVS and CDR2 is FNYEAQ. Trimming cost V 3 bases and J 9 bases; bases outside gene matches: 5. CDR3 length equals 14 residues.

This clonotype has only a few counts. CDR3 bases: TGTGCCAGCAGCCATCACGCGATTTCAGATACGCAGTATTTT. Protein sequence: CASSHHAISDTQYF. The gene calls are TRBV3-1 and TRBJ2-3; D is unresolved. The germline gives CDR1 LGHDT, CDR2 YNNKEL (reference sequence). The CDR3 consists of 14 residues. V was trimmed by 3 bases and J by 4 bases, leaving 11 bases between them.

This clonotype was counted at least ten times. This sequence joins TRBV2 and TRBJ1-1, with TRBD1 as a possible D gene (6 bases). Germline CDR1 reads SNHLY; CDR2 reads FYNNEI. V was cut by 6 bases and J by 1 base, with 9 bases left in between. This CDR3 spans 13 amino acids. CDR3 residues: CASRQGPNTEAFF. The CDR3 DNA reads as TGTGCCAGCAGACAGGGCCCGAACACTGAAGCTTTCTTT.

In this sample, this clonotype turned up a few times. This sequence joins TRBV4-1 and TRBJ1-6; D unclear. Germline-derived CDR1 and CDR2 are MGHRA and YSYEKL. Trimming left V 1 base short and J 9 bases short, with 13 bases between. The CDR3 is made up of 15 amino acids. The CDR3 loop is CASSQVTYSGSPLHF. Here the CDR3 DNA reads TGCGCCAGCAGCCAAGTTACATATTCGGGTTCACCCCTCCACTTT.

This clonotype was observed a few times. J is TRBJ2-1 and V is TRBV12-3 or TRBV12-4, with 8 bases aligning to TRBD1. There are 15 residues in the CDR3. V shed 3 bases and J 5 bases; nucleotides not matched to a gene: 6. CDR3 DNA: TGTGCCAGCAGTTTCCGACAGGGGAAAGACAATGAGCAGTTCTTC. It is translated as CASSFRQGKDNEQFF.

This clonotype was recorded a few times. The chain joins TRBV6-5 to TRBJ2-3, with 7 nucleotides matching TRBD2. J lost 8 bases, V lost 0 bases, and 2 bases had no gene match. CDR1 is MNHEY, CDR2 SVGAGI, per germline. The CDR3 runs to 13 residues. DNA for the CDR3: TGTGCCAGCAGTTACTCTTGGGGGGGTACGCAGTATTTT. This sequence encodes CASSYSWGGTQYF.

The CDR3 sequence: CASSYGGPDTGELFF. CDR3 sequence (DNA): TGTGCCAGCAGTTACGGGGGACCGGACACCGGGGAGCTGTTTTTT. V gene TRBV6-5 combines with J gene TRBJ2-2; perhaps D is TRBD1 or TRBD2 (5 bases each). The germline V and J ends were trimmed by 2 bases and 3 bases, with 10 bases remaining between them. The CDR3 covers 15 residues. Germline lookup yields CDR1 MNHEY and CDR2 SVGAGI.

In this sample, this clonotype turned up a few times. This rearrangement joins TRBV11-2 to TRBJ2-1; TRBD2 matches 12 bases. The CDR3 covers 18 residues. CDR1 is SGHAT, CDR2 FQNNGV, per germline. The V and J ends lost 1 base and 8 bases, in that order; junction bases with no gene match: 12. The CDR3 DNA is TGTGCCAGCAGCTTAGTCCAGACTAGCGGGAGTGGTTGGGATGAGCAGTTCTTC. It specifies CASSLVQTSGSGWDEQFF.

The CDR3 sequence: CASSPTGTSGGPGELFF. The CDR3 region has the DNA TGTGCCAGCAGCCCCACCGGGACTAGCGGGGGCCCCGGGGAGCTGTTTTTT. The rearrangement joins TRBV12-3 or TRBV12-4 to TRBJ2-2, with TRBD2 matching 14 bases. V lost 6 bases and J lost 6; bases outside the gene matches: 9. This CDR3 contains 17 residues.